This T cell receptor beta chain is from a study of blood T cell repertoires in COVID-19. Study-level background: Samples of COVID-19 (acute and convalescent) were obtained from the United States, Italy and Spain. T cells, B-cell-depleted T cells, or PBMCs provided the cDNA or gDNA that served as material.

The CDR3 is 14 amino acids. Germline loops: CDR1 MNHNY, CDR2 SVGAGI (reference sequence). Deletions cut 4 bases from V and 1 base from J, with 10 bases between. The protocol was immunoSEQ multiplex PCR, while the TCRdb copy is restricted to in-frame clones and leaves out a portion. Here the sample spans approximately 70,000 clones, 60% to 80% being singletons. This receptor was obtained from an older woman with acute or convalescent COVID-19. Sample: peripheral blood. The chain recombines TRBV6-6 with TRBJ1-1; tentative D call: TRBD1 (6 bases). The CDR3 is CASSWDTKNTEAFF. The CDR3 DNA reads TGTGCCAGCAGTTGGGACACCAAGAACACTGAAGCTTTCTTT.